This T cell receptor (beta chain) was sequenced for a study of cytomegalovirus exposure and HLA in healthy donors. Details on this clone: The antigen remains undetermined.

General observations from the study: The classifier was said to identify cytomegalovirus status with high specificity and sensitivity. Earlier analysis looked at TCR beta V segments, and most were productive about 90% or about 30% of the time. An observed cluster of highly shared sequence variants was recorded as a likely sequencing artifact.

PCR used 60 Vbeta primers and 13 Jbeta primers. The table came from immunoSEQ multiplex PCR; TCRdb's copy has only in-frame clones and leaves some out. Of approximately 110,000 clones in the sample, 80% to 85% were seen once. The receptor's source is a woman in her 30s in good health and CMV-seronegative. Sequenced material: PBMCs.

The CDR3 reads CASSVADRVRDSDTEAFF. The CDR3 bases are TGTGCCAGCAGCGTTGCTGACCGGGTGAGGGATTCGGACACTGAAGCTTTCTTT. The chain couples TRBV9 to TRBJ1-1; D uncertain. Trimming removed 2 bases at V and 3 bases at J, with 23 bases between. This CDR3 is built from 18 residues. In germline, CDR1 is SGDLS, CDR2 YYNGEE.